The sequence of this T cell receptor (beta chain) was determined in a study of blood T cell repertoires in COVID-19. As for the study in general: The cDNA or gDNA used as material had been derived from T cells, B-cell-depleted T cells, or PBMCs.

Exposed enrollees encountered a COVID-19 case at some point within 2 weeks before study entry. Sequencing used immunoSEQ multiplex PCR; TCRdb keeps in-frame clones, though not all of them. The sample consists of about 300,000 clones, 89% of them appearing once. The germline V gene has CDR1 GTSNPN and CDR2 SVGIG (reference sequence). J gave up 7 bases and V 1 base, and 7 bases lay outside the gene matches. The CDR3 sequence is 13 residues long. This clonotype was sampled from a woman between 50 and 59 years old who had been exposed to COVID-19. What was sequenced was PBMCs or T cells enriched from blood (not recorded which). The chain combines TRBV30 with TRBJ2-7, with 7 bases aligning to TRBD1. CDR3 region: CAWSGQGRGEQYF. The DNA of the CDR3 is TGTGCCTGGAGTGGTCAGGGCAGGGGGGAGCAGTACTTC.